These 21 T cell receptor beta chains came from one sample sequenced in a study of blood T cell repertoires in COVID-19. Repertoires were generated with immunoSEQ multiplex PCR, while TCRdb's copy carries only in-frame clones and drops some. This sample has some 100,000 clones; roughly nine tenths occur once, and the top ten carry under 13%. Sequencing used peripheral blood. Receptors were obtained from a man aged 50-60 years with acute or convalescent COVID-19.

The chain couples TRBV10-1 to TRBJ2-1, with 12 nucleotides matching TRBD2. J gave up 2 bases and V 6 bases, and 8 bases lay outside the gene matches. This CDR3 spans 17 amino acids. The germline V gene has CDR1 WNHNN and CDR2 SYGVQD (reference sequence). CDR3 nucleotides: TGCGCCAGCAGCGATCCGGGACTAGCGGGCCCCTACAATGAGCAGTTCTTC. Translation: CASSDPGLAGPYNEQFF.

The chain links TRBV30 to TRBJ2-4, with 7 bases fitting TRBD2. V lost 5 bases and J lost 0; bases outside the gene matches: 1. CDR3 size: 13 residues. Germline V gene data show CDR1 as GTSNPN and CDR2 as SVGIG (reference sequence). The CDR3 DNA follows: TGTGCCTGGGGGACTATAGCCAAAAACATTCAGTACTTC. Translated: CAWGTIAKNIQYF.

This clone has only one observation. The chain joins TRBV19 to TRBJ1-2; 12 bases map to TRBD1. Germline V gene sequence: CDR1 LNHDA, CDR2 SQIVND (reference sequence). The J segment lost 7 bases and the V segment lost 5 bases, leaving 8 bases of the junction unmatched. This CDR3 contains 15 residues. CDR3 sequence reads: CASSVPGQGASGYTF. The CDR3 region has the DNA TGTGCCAGTAGTGTCCCGGGACAGGGGGCTTCTGGCTACACCTTC.

The J gene is TRBJ1-1, the V gene TRBV12-5; D call uncertain. Trimming cost V 2 bases and J 9 bases, with 13 bases left between them. The CDR3 runs 13 residues. Per germline, CDR1 LGHNT and CDR2 FRNRAP. This chain's CDR3 is CASGLSVIQKAFF. The CDR3 nucleotides read TGTGCTAGTGGTTTGTCCGTAATCCAGAAAGCTTTCTTT.

The V gene is TRBV7-3, the J gene TRBJ2-1; 8 bases map to TRBD2. Germline trimming cut 2 bases from V and 10 bases from J; bases unmatched to any gene: 10. This CDR3 is 15 amino acids long. The V gene's germline CDR1 is SGHTA and CDR2 FQGTGA. CDR3 in DNA: TGTGCCAGCAGCTTACGGCCTAGCGGGTTCGTCGAGCAGTTCTTC. Encoded protein: CASSLRPSGFVEQFF.

This chain links TRBV6-1 with TRBJ1-4, with TRBD1 matching over 7 bases. Germline CDR1 is MNHNS and CDR2 is SASEGT. The V gene end was trimmed by 1 base and the J gene end by 10 bases; junction bases not matched to a gene: 6. CDR3 length: 14 amino acids. In nucleotides, the CDR3 is TGTGCCAGCAGTGAAGGAGGGGGCATCGGAAAACTGTTTTTT. It is translated as CASSEGGGIGKLFF.

The J gene is TRBJ2-3, the V gene TRBV2, with 10 bases aligning to TRBD2. Germline V lookup: CDR1 SNHLY, CDR2 FYNNEI. The V gene end was trimmed by 0 bases and the J gene end by 5 bases; junction bases not matched to a gene: 8. The CDR3 runs 17 residues. DNA for the CDR3: TGTGCCAGCAGTGAAGCGCTTCCGGCTAGCGGGAGAGATACGCAGTATTTT. This sequence encodes CASSEALPASGRDTQYF.

The chain is built from TRBV7-9 and TRBJ2-1; 7 nucleotides match TRBD2. Germline CDR1 reads SEHNR; CDR2 reads FQNEAQ (reference sequence). This CDR3 has 15 amino acids. Trimming cost V 1 base and J 6 bases; bases outside gene matches: 6. The CDR3: CASSLVGGPGNEQFF. As DNA, the CDR3 is TGTGCCAGCAGCTTAGTGGGAGGGCCCGGCAATGAGCAGTTCTTC.

The chain couples TRBV19 to TRBJ2-1, with 7 positions matching TRBD2. Looked up from germline, CDR1 is LNHDA and CDR2 is SQIVND (reference sequence). This CDR3 is built from 15 residues. Trimming took 4 bases from V and 2 from J; bases not matched to a gene: 5. CDR3 residues: CASSNGRTTYNEQFF. The CDR3 DNA follows: TGTGCCAGTAGTAACGGGAGGACAACCTACAATGAGCAGTTCTTC.

This clone has only a few counts. The rearrangement joins TRBV5-1 to TRBJ1-1; the D is unclear. Between the trimmed V and J ends, which lost 2 bases and 4 bases, there was a span of 15 bases. Germline V CDR1 and CDR2: SGHRS, YFSETQ. The CDR3 spans 15 residues. The CDR3 is CASSFSAGYGTEAFF. The CDR3 DNA reads TGCGCCAGCAGCTTTAGCGCTGGCTACGGCACTGAAGCTTTCTTT.

This clone was observed a few times. J is TRBJ2-1 and V is TRBV5-4; 10 nucleotides line up with TRBD2. Trimming at V came to 1 base and at J to 9 bases, leaving 7 bases not matched to a gene. Germline-derived CDR1 and CDR2 are SGHNT and YYREEE (reference sequence). The CDR3 spans 15 residues. The CDR3 spells CASSLTLAGLREQFF. CDR3 in DNA: TGTGCCAGCAGCTTGACACTAGCGGGATTACGTGAGCAGTTCTTC.

The V and J genes are TRBV11-2 and TRBJ2-7; 10 bases line up with TRBD2. CDR3 length equals 13 residues. Trimming cost V 4 bases and J 5 bases; bases outside gene matches: 2. The V gene's germline CDR1 is SGHAT and CDR2 FQNNGV. The chain's CDR3 is CASSSGLANEQYF. For the CDR3, the DNA is TGTGCCAGCAGCTCGGGACTAGCGAACGAGCAGTACTTC.

This clone was observed a handful of times. The chain combines TRBV7-9 with TRBJ1-4; TRBD1 might be the D (5 bases). The CDR3 has 17 amino acids. Germline V CDR1 and CDR2: SEHNR, FQNEAQ (reference sequence). Trimming stripped 2 bases from V and 6 bases from J, with 19 bases between. The CDR3 spells CASSLLSPAGRDEKLFF. CDR3 DNA sequence: TGTGCCAGCAGCTTATTGTCCCCGGCAGGGAGGGATGAAAAACTGTTTTTT. The whole variable domain, remainder taken from reference TRBV7-9 and TRBJ1-4, is DTGVSQNPRHKITKRGQNVTFRCDPISEHNRLYWYRQTLGQGPEFLTYFQNEAQLEKSRLLSDRFSAERPKGSFSTLEIQRTEQGDSAMYLCASSLLSPAGRDEKLFFGSGTQLSVL.

The chain carries TRBV2 and TRBJ1-4, with a weak D call TRBD1 (5 bases). V shed 6 bases and J shed 2 bases, with 13 bases lying between them. Germline CDR1 SNHLY, CDR2 FYNNEI. The CDR3 totals 15 residues. The CDR3 coding sequence is TGTGCCAGCAGGTTGGGGCTTGGGACTAATGAAAAACTGTTTTTT. Translating gives CASRLGLGTNEKLFF.

The genes are TRBV10-3 and TRBJ2-7, with 8 bases aligning to TRBD2. The trim removed 4 bases at V and 3 bases at J, leaving 2 bases unmatched. The CDR3 has 13 amino acids. Germline loops: CDR1 ENHRY, CDR2 SYGVKD. The CDR3 coding sequence is TGTGCCATCAGTGTGGCGGGAGGCTACGAGCAGTACTTC. As protein: CAISVAGGYEQYF.

This clone was counted only a few times. Germline and junction disagree at one end, which may indicate a read error. This chain connects TRBV7-7 to TRBJ2-1; TRBD1 matches 12 bases. Germline-derived CDR1 and CDR2 are SSHAT and FNYEAQ (reference sequence). The CDR3 loop spans 14 amino acids. CDR3: CASSSGTGGGEQFF. CDR3 in DNA: TGTGCTAGCAGTTCCGGGACAGGGGGCGGTGAGCAGTTCTTC.

The CDR3 DNA reads TGTGCCAGCTCACCCGGAGGGACAGGGCGGGCTTTCTTT. This codes for CASSPGGTGRAFF. This chain uses TRBV18 with TRBJ1-1; 9 positions agree with TRBD1. The CDR3 length is 13 residues. Trimming took 3 bases from V and 11 from J; bases not matched to a gene: 7. Per germline, CDR1 KGHSH and CDR2 LQKENI.

For this clone: Sequence at one end of the junction differs from germline and may be a read error. This chain uses TRBV11-3 with TRBJ1-1; D is unresolved. Germline V gene lookup returns CDR1 SGHNT and CDR2 YENEEA. The length of the CDR3 is 12 residues. CDR3 sequence reads: CASSLENSEAFF. The CDR3 nucleotides read TGTGCCAGCAGCTTAGAGAACAGTGAAGCTTTCTTT. Full variable domain (missing parts from reference TRBV11-3 and TRBJ1-1): EAGVVQSPRYKIIEKKQPVAFWCNPISGHNTLYWYLQNLGQGPELLIRYENEEAVDDSQLPKDRFSAERLKGVDSTLKIQPAELGDSAVYLCASSLENSEAFFGQGTRLTVV.

The chain has TRBV24-1 and TRBJ2-5, with D possibly matching TRBD2 (5 bases). V was pared by 3 bases and J by 6 bases, with 10 bases between. Germline loops: CDR1 KGHDR, CDR2 SFDVKD. The CDR3 totals 13 residues. The CDR3 nucleotides are TGTGCCACCAGTGATCCCCCGGGAAAGACCCAGTACTTC. The encoded protein is CATSDPPGKTQYF.

This clone appeared a few times. V usage is TRBV6-5 and J usage is TRBJ2-7; no clear D gene. V lost 2 bases, J lost 0 bases, and 8 bases lay in between. This CDR3 spans 14 amino acids. CDR1 MNHEY and CDR2 SVGAGI come from the germline V gene. CDR3 nucleotides: TGTGCCAGCAGTTACACCGCGGTCTCCTACGAGCAGTACTTC. Protein sequence: CASSYTAVSYEQYF.

This clone showed up just a few times. The chain recombines TRBV7-8 with TRBJ2-2, with 11 bases matching TRBD2. The germline CDR1 and CDR2 sequences are SGHVS and FQNEAQ. V shed 5 bases, J shed 2 bases, and the junction held 7 bases outside the gene matches. The CDR3 has 17 amino acids. The CDR3 DNA reads TGTGCCAGCAGCCTCTCTAGCGGGAGGCCTAACACCGGGGAGCTGTTTTTT. Translating gives CASSLSSGRPNTGELFF.